The 10 T cell receptor beta chains below come from one sample, sequenced in a study of blood T cell repertoires in COVID-19. Method: immunoSEQ multiplex PCR; TCRdb's copy keeps in-frame clones and lacks some. The table has 220,000 or so clones, around 82% seen once. The sample consisted of peripheral blood. These receptor sequences come from a woman of 80 years or more with acute or convalescent COVID-19.

V usage is TRBV30 and J usage is TRBJ1-4; tentative D call: TRBD1 (6 bases). The germline V gene encodes CDR1 GTSNPN and CDR2 SVGIG (reference sequence). V lost 0 bases and J 7 bases, leaving 9 bases between the germline ends. The CDR3 totals 13 residues. The chain's CDR3 is CAWSVGRGEKLFF. The CDR3 coding sequence is TGTGCCTGGAGTGTCGGCAGGGGTGAAAAACTGTTTTTT.

V is TRBV5-1 and J is TRBJ1-6; unclear D gene. V was trimmed by 4 bases and J by 6 bases, leaving 11 bases between them. Germline V CDR1 and CDR2: SGHRS, YFSETQ. The CDR3 length is 14 residues. The CDR3 DNA is TGCGCCAGCAGCCCGGAAACGGGTAATTCACCCCTCCACTTT. Residues: CASSPETGNSPLHF.

J is TRBJ2-1 and V is TRBV27; possible D gene TRBD2, 6 bases. Trimming shortened V by 6 bases and J by 4 bases, and 22 bases separated the two germline ends. The CDR3 is 17 amino acids. Germline lookup yields CDR1 MNHEY and CDR2 SMNVEV (reference sequence). The CDR3 protein is CASSRRGTLGRYNEQFF. CDR3 nucleotide sequence: TGTGCCAGCAGCCGACGCGGGACTCTAGGAAGGTACAATGAGCAGTTCTTC.

This rearrangement joins TRBV6-5 to TRBJ1-4; D possibly corresponds to TRBD1 (5 bases). CDR1 MNHEY and CDR2 SVGAGI come from the germline V gene. With 2 bases removed from V and 4 bases from J, the gap between germline ends came to 8 bases. There are 14 residues in the CDR3. The CDR3 loop is CASSYRGGNEKLFF. The CDR3, as DNA: TGTGCCAGCAGTTACAGGGGCGGTAATGAAAAACTGTTTTTT.

The chain has TRBV18 and TRBJ1-3; 8 nucleotides line up with TRBD1. Per germline, CDR1 KGHSH and CDR2 LQKENI. CDR3 length equals 18 residues. V trimming: 6 bases; J trimming: 1 base; junction bases outside the gene matches: 14. This CDR3 is CASSPSRDRRLSGNTIYF. CDR3 nucleotide sequence: TGTGCCAGCTCCCCAAGCCGGGACAGGAGATTATCTGGAAACACCATATATTTT.

The V call is TRBV5-1, the J call TRBJ1-2; no clear D gene. This CDR3 region has 13 residues. V lost 4 bases, J lost 1 base, and 8 bases lay in between. Germline CDR1 SGHRS, CDR2 YFSETQ. CDR3 residues: CASSVGGNYGYTF. CDR3 bases: TGCGCCAGCAGCGTCGGAGGTAACTATGGCTACACCTTC.

The CDR3 reads CASSELPSPLHF. In DNA, the CDR3 is TGTGCCAGCAGTGAACTTCCTTCACCCCTCCACTTT. The rearrangement uses TRBV6-1 and TRBJ1-6; D unresolved. The CDR3 length is 12 residues. Trimming shortened V by 2 bases and J by 9 bases, and 5 bases separated the two germline ends. CDR1 and CDR2 (germline): MNHNS, SASEGT.

CDR3: CASSDTTADSNQPQHF. The CDR3, as DNA: TGTGCCAGCAGTGATACGACAGCCGATAGCAATCAGCCCCAGCATTTT. This chain links TRBV6-1 with TRBJ1-5, with TRBD1 as a possible D gene (5 bases). The germline gives CDR1 MNHNS, CDR2 SASEGT. Trimming shortened V by 3 bases and J by 0 bases, and 12 bases separated the two germline ends. The CDR3 is 16 residues long.

This clone has just one count. The J gene is TRBJ2-1, the V gene TRBV18, with D perhaps matching TRBD1 (5 bases). The germline V gene has CDR1 KGHSH and CDR2 LQKENI. The V gene lost 3 bases and the J gene lost 6 bases, with 9 bases spanning the gap. This CDR3 spans 13 amino acids. CDR3 protein: CASSPLQGNEQFF. CDR3 in DNA: TGTGCCAGCTCACCCCTTCAGGGCAATGAGCAGTTCTTC.

The gene calls are TRBV6-6 and TRBJ2-7; TRBD1 matches 12 bases. The trim removed 5 bases at V and 5 bases at J, leaving 7 bases unmatched. Germline loops: CDR1 MNHNY, CDR2 SVGAGI (reference sequence). The CDR3 length is 15 residues. CDR3 sequence reads: CASSATGTGGDEQYF. As DNA, the CDR3 is TGTGCCAGCAGTGCTACCGGGACAGGGGGCGACGAGCAGTACTTC.